This is a list of T cell receptor beta chains from one sample in a study of beta chain features in type 1 diabetes. Only in-frame clones appear in the TCRdb table, and some are missing; sequencing was by immunoSEQ multiplex PCR. The sample includes around 300,000 clones, around 15% of them seen just once. Sequencing was performed on central memory CD4+ T cells from blood. These receptors originate from a man aged 25 to 45 in good health. The CDR3 runs from the conserved cysteine through the conserved F or W. D genes are given only for firm matches. Some rows mark clone size as missing; the rest say once, few, many or name a class of expanded clone.

size | J | V | D | length | DNA | CDR3
NA | TRBJ2-2 | TRBV5-1 | NA | 15 | TGCGCCAGCAGCTTGGCAGAAGCGAACACCGGGGAGCTGTTTTTT | CASSLAEANTGELFF
few | TRBJ2-1 | TRBV7-2 | NA | 15 | TGTGCCAGCAGCTTAGGTGGGGGATTTGGAAATGAGCAGTTCTTC | CASSLGGGFGNEQFF
NA | TRBJ2-3 | TRBV29-1 | NA | 12 | TGCAGCGTCGCTGTTGGAGCAGATACGCAGTATTTT | CSVAVGADTQYF
many | TRBJ2-3 | TRBV19 | NA | 13 | TGTGCCAGTAGCGCAGGGAATTCAGATACGCAGTATTTT | CASSAGNSDTQYF
few | TRBJ2-7 | TRBV2 | TRBD2 | 15 | TGTGCCAGCCGGGCTAGCGGGGGGGCCATTTACGAGCAGTACTTC | CASRASGGAIYEQYF
NA | TRBJ2-3 | TRBV11-3 | NA | 14 | TGTGCCAGCAGCCCTGGGAGGGGGACAGATACGCAGTATTTT | CASSPGRGTDTQYF
NA | TRBJ1-5 | TRBV5-4 | NA | 16 | TGTGCCAGCAGCTTTCCGGGGACCCCAAGCAATCAGCCCCAGCATTTT | CASSFPGTPSNQPQHF
NA | TRBJ1-4 | TRBV11-2 | NA | 15 | TGTGCCAGCAGTTCTACCGGGGTACTTAATGAAAAACTGTTTTTT | CASSSTGVLNEKLFF
few | TRBJ2-3 | TRBV12-5 | NA | 15 | TGTGCTAGTACCTCCACTAGAGGAACCACAGATACGCAGTATTTT | CASTSTRGTTDTQYF
few | TRBJ1-2 | TRBV9 | TRBD1 | 17 | TGTGCCAGCAGCCCTTCGTTCGGGACAGGGAACATCTATGGCTACACCTTC | CASSPSFGTGNIYGYTF
NA | TRBJ1-1 | TRBV15 | NA | 15 | TGTGCCACCAGCAGAGAAGGTCGCGGGTACACTGAAGCTTTCTTT | CATSREGRGYTEAFF
few | TRBJ1-5 | TRBV2 | NA | 12 | TGTGCCAGCAGTGGGGAGAATCAGCCCCAGCATTTT | CASSGENQPQHF
NA | TRBJ2-5 | TRBV7-7 | NA | 15 | TGTGCCAGCAGCGTAGGCGGGCCTACCCAAGAGACCCAGTACTTC | CASSVGGPTQETQYF
few | TRBJ2-2 | TRBV10-3 | NA | 15 | TGTGCCATCAGTGAAAGGGGGACGAACACCGGGGAGCTGTTTTTT | CAISERGTNTGELFF
few | TRBJ2-2 | TRBV6-6 | NA | 13 | TGTGCCAGCGGCTACAGGGATCGGGGGGAGCTGTTTTTT | CASGYRDRGELFF
few | TRBJ1-2 | TRBV6-5 | NA | 11 | TGTGCCAGCAGCCCAGGAGGTGGCTACACCTTC | CASSPGGGYTF
few | TRBJ1-5 | TRBV4-3 | NA | 13 | TGCGCCAGCGGGGTAGGGGTCAATCAGCCCCAGCATTTT | CASGVGVNQPQHF
NA | TRBJ1-2 | TRBV23-1 | TRBD1 | 14 | TGCGCCAGCAGCCAGATGACAGGGAACTATGGCTACACCTTC | CASSQMTGNYGYTF
NA | TRBJ2-2 | TRBV5-6 | NA | 13 | TGTGCCAGCAGCTTGGCCGGGGTCAGGGAGCTGTTTTTT | CASSLAGVRELFF
NA | TRBJ2-2 | TRBV6-1 | NA | 13 | TGTGCCAGCAGTTTCGACGGCACCGGGGAGCTGTTTTTT | CASSFDGTGELFF
NA | TRBJ1-1 | TRBV4-2 | TRBD1 | 15 | TGTGCCAGCAGCCAAGTTGAACAGGGGGACACTGAAGCTTTCTTT | CASSQVEQGDTEAFF
few | TRBJ2-5 | TRBV28 | NA | 13 | TGTGCCAGCAGTTCTGGGCAGGCAGAGACCCAGTACTTC | CASSSGQAETQYF
many | TRBJ2-1 | TRBV9 | NA | 13 | TGTGCCAGCAGCGTAGGGGTTAGTGGTGCTGAGTTCTTC | CASSVGVSGAEFF
few | TRBJ2-7 | TRBV7-2 | NA | 14 | TGTGCCAGCAGCTTGGACCAGGGGAGCTACGAGCAGTACTTC | CASSLDQGSYEQYF
few | TRBJ1-2 | TRBV25-1 | NA | 13 | TGTGCCAGCAGGAGTGACGGGAACTATGGCTACACCTTC | CASRSDGNYGYTF
few | TRBJ1-2 | TRBV7-2 | NA | 14 | TGTGCCAGCAGCTTAGGGTTAGCTAACTATGGCTACACCTTC | CASSLGLANYGYTF